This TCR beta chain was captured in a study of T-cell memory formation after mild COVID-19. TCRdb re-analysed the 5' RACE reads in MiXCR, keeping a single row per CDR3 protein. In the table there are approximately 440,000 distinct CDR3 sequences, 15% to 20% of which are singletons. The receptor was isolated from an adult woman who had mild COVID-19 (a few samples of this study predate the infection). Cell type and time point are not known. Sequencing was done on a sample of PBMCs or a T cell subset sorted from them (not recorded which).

Written as DNA, the CDR3 is TGCGCCAGCAGCCAAGTTGGTAGGGGGCCCTCCTCCTACGAGCAGTACTTC. Protein: CASSQVGRGPSSYEQYF. The V call is TRBV4-1, the J call TRBJ2-7; 7 nucleotides agree with TRBD1. Germline V gives CDR1 MGHRA, CDR2 YSYEKL. Trimming took 1 base from V and 0 from J; bases not matched to a gene: 9. The CDR3 is 17 amino acids.